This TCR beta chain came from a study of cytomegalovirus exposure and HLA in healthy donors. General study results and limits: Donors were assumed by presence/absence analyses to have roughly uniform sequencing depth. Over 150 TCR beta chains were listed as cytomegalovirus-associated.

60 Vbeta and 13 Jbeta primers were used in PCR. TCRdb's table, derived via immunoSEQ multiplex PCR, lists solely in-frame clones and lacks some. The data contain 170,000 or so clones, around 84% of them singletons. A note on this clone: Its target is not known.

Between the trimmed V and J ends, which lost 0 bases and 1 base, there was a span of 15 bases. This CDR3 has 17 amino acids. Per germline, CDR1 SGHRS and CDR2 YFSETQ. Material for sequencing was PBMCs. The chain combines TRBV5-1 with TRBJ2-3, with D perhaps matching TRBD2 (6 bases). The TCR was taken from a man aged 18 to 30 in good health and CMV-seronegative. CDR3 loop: CASSLGLDSGGTDTQYF. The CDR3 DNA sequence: TGCGCCAGCAGCTTGGGGTTGGACTCGGGGGGCACAGATACGCAGTATTTT.